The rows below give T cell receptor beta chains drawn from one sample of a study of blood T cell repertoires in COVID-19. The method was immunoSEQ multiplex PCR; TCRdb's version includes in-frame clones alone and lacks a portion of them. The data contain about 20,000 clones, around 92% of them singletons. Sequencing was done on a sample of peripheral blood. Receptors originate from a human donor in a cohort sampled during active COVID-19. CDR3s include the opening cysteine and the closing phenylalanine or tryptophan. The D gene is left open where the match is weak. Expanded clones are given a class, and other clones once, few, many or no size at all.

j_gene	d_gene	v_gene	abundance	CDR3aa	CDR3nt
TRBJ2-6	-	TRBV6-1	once	CASSEDESGANVLTF	TGTGCCAGCAGTGAAGATGAGTCTGGGGCCAACGTCCTGACTTTC
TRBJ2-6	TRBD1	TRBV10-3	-	CAITGTGNSGANVLTF	TGTGCCATCACCGGGACAGGGAACTCTGGGGCCAACGTCCTGACTTTC
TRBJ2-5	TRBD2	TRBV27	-	CASSLLRGGTQETQYF	TGTGCCAGCAGTTTATTGCGGGGGGGAACCCAAGAGACCCAGTACTTC
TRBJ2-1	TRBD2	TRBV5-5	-	CASSLPSGASYNEQFF	TGTGCCAGCAGCTTACCTAGCGGGGCTTCCTACAATGAGCAGTTCTTC
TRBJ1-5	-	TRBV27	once	CASSFQRGNQPQHF	TGTGCCAGCAGTTTTCAGCGAGGAAATCAGCCCCAGCATTTT
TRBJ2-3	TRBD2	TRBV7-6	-	CASSFGLADINTDTQYF	TGTGCCAGCAGCTTCGGACTAGCCGATATTAACACAGATACGCAGTATTTT
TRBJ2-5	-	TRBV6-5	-	CASSYSDSPWETQYF	TGTGCCAGCAGTTACTCCGACAGTCCGTGGGAGACCCAGTACTTC
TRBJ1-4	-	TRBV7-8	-	CASSLYLLPGEKLFF	TGTGCCAGCAGCCTATACCTCCTTCCGGGGGAAAAACTGTTTTTT
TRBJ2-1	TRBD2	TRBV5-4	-	CASSLTSGSNLFF	TGTGCCAGCAGCTTGACTAGCGGGAGTAACCTGTTCTTC
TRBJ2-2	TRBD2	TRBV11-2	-	CASSQGLASFTGELFF	TGTGCCAGCAGCCAAGGACTAGCGTCGTTTACCGGGGAGCTGTTTTTT
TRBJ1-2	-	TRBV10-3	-	CAISDSPFVGRGYTF	TGTGCCATCAGTGATTCCCCCTTTGTGGGCCGGGGCTACACCTTC
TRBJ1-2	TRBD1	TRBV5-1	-	CASSFSPGQLYGYTF	TGCGCCAGCAGCTTCTCGCCGGGACAGCTCTATGGCTACACCTTC
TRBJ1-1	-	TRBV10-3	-	CAISEMGGNTEAFF	TGTGCCATCAGTGAGATGGGGGGGAACACTGAAGCTTTCTTT
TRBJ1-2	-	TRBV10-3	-	CAISEGRESGYTF	TGTGCCATCAGCGAGGGTAGGGAGAGCGGCTACACCTTC
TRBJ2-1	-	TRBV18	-	CASSPMLTGYNEQFF	TGTGCCAGCTCACCCATGTTGACAGGATACAATGAGCAGTTCTTC
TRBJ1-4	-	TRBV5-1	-	CASSLTGGRREKLFF	TGCGCCAGCAGCTTGACCGGGGGGCGGCGTGAAAAACTGTTTTTT
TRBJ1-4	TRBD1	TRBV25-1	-	CASSDRQGVNEKLFF	TGTGCCAGCAGTGACCGACAGGGGGTTAATGAAAAACTGTTTTTT
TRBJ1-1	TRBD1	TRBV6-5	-	CASSYLGQGHNTEAFF	TGTGCCAGCAGTTACCTTGGACAGGGGCATAACACTGAAGCTTTCTTT
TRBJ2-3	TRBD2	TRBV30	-	CAWTSGRGADTQYF	TGTGCCTGGACTAGCGGGAGGGGGGCAGATACGCAGTATTTT
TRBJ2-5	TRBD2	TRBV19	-	CASNGGRGETQYF	TGTGCCAGTAATGGCGGGAGGGGAGAGACCCAGTACTTC
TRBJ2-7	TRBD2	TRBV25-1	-	CASSDPGVAGALYEQYF	TGTGCCAGCAGTGACCCCGGGGTAGCGGGAGCACTCTACGAGCAGTACTTC
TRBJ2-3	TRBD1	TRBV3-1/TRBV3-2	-	CASSPRDRFTDTQYF	TGTGCCAGCAGCCCGAGGGACAGATTCACAGATACGCAGTATTTT
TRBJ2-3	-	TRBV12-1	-	CASSFVVPGGPPDTQYF	TGTGCCAGCAGCTTTGTCGTCCCGGGGGGGCCACCAGATACGCAGTATTTT
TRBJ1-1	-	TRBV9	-	CASSVVPMNTEAFF	TGTGCCAGCAGCGTAGTCCCAATGAACACTGAAGCTTTCTTT
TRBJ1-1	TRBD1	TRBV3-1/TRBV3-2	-	CASSTSRTGYDTEAFF	TGTGCCAGCAGCACAAGTCGGACAGGGTACGACACTGAAGCTTTCTTT
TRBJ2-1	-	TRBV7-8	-	CASSLGGASYNEQFF	TGTGCCAGCAGCTTGGGGGGGGCGTCCTACAATGAGCAGTTCTTC
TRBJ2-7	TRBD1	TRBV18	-	CASSPARGQGFYEQYF	TGTGCCAGCTCACCCGCCCGTGGACAGGGGTTCTACGAGCAGTACTTC
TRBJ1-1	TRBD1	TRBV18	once	CASSQTGVAEAFF	TGTGCCAGCTCACAAACAGGGGTTGCTGAAGCTTTCTTT
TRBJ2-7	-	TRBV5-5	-	CASSSGGQSYEQYF	TGTGCCAGCAGCTCTGGCGGCCAGTCCTACGAGCAGTACTTC
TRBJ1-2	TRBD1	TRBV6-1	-	CASSEAGQGYYGYTF	TGTGCCAGCAGTGAAGCGGGACAGGGGTACTATGGCTACACCTTC
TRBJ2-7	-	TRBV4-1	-	CASSRGHHRIGSDYEQYF	TGCGCCAGCAGCCGGGGACACCACAGAATCGGTTCGGACTACGAGCAGTACTTC
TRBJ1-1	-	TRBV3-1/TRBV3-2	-	CASSQVKSEAFF	TGTGCCAGCAGCCAAGTGAAGAGTGAAGCTTTCTTT
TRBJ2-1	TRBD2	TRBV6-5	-	CASSWTSGGAIEQFF	TGTGCCAGCAGCTGGACTAGCGGGGGGGCTATTGAGCAGTTCTTC
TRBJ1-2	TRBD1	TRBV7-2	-	CASSLGQGANGYTF	TGTGCCAGCAGCTTGGGGCAGGGGGCGAATGGCTACACCTTC
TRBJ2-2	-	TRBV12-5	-	CASGLEEGLFF	TGTGCTAGTGGTTTGGAGGAGGGGCTGTTTTTT
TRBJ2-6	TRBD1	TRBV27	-	CASSLIRGLDAGANVLTF	TGTGCCAGCAGTTTAATAAGGGGGCTTGATGCTGGGGCCAACGTCCTGACTTTC
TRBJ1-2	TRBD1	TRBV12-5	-	CASGFPGQGAPDYGYTF	TGTGCTAGTGGTTTCCCCGGACAGGGGGCGCCGGACTATGGCTACACCTTC
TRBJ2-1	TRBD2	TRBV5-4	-	CASSFQRGAHNEQFF	TGTGCCAGCAGCTTCCAGCGGGGGGCCCACAATGAGCAGTTCTTC
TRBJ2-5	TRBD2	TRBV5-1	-	CASSLLGRGDQETQYF	TGCGCCAGCAGCTTATTGGGGCGGGGGGACCAAGAGACCCAGTACTTC
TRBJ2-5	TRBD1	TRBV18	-	CASSPGTGGETQYF	TGTGCCAGCTCACCCGGGACAGGGGGCGAGACCCAGTACTTC
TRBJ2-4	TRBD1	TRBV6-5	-	CASSYSKRGRQDIQYF	TGTGCCAGCAGTTACTCGAAGAGGGGGCGCCAGGACATTCAGTACTTC
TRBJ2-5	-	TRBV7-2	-	CASSSKVGQGTQYF	TGTGCCAGCAGCTCAAAAGTGGGCCAAGGGACCCAGTACTTC
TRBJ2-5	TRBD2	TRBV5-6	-	CASSLLAGAVQETQYF	TGTGCCAGCAGCTTGTTAGCGGGAGCCGTCCAAGAGACCCAGTACTTC
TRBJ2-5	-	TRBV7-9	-	CASSLVAAGAGETQYF	TGTGCCAGCAGCTTAGTAGCTGCGGGGGCTGGCGAGACCCAGTACTTC
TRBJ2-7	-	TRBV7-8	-	CASSFFTVYEQYF	TGTGCCAGCAGCTTTTTTACAGTCTACGAGCAGTACTTC
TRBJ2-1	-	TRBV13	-	CASSSPGMSSYNEQFF	TGTGCCAGCAGCTCCCCGGGGATGAGCTCCTACAATGAGCAGTTCTTC
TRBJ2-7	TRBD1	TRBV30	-	CAWMLGQGAYEQYF	TGTGCCTGGATGTTGGGACAGGGGGCTTACGAGCAGTACTTC
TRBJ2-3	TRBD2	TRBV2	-	CASSEAASPIGSGGASTDTQYF	TGTGCCAGCAGTGAAGCGGCTAGCCCTATCGGAAGCGGGGGGGCGAGCACAGATACGCAGTATTTT
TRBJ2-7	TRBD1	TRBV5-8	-	CASSRNFGQGAGEQYF	TGTGCCAGCAGCCGGAATTTCGGACAGGGGGCGGGTGAGCAGTACTTC